This T cell receptor (beta chain) was documented in a study of technical replicates of blood from a few donors. In germline, CDR1 is SGDLS, CDR2 YYNGEE. The ends were cut back, 0 bases at V and 3 bases at J, with 13 bases in the middle. The CDR3 has 15 residues. Sequencing used immunoSEQ multiplex PCR; TCRdb keeps in-frame clones, though not all of them. Here the sample spans 35,000 to 50,000 clones, over 95% being singletons. V and J are TRBV9 and TRBJ2-7, with D perhaps matching TRBD2 (5 bases). Sequences were obtained from T cells isolated from PBMCs. The receptor was isolated from a human donor in good health. The CDR3, as DNA: TGTGCCAGCAGCGTAGGGCTAGCTAACGGCTACGAGCAGTACTTC. Its protein product is CASSVGLANGYEQYF.